A single TCR beta chain is shown here with its context. Assay used: immunoSEQ multiplex PCR; TCRdb lists only in-frame clones, some missing. Among 120,000 to 150,000 clones listed, around 83% were seen once. Everyone who took part was roughly 18 to 90 years old, and they came from 20 to 25 US areas. This entry is derived from a study of blood T cell repertoires in COVID-19. Study summary: Specimens from acute and convalescent COVID-19 originated in the United States, Italy and Spain. PBMCs, B-cell-depleted T cells, or T cells were the source of the cDNA or gDNA that made up the material.

From germline, CDR1 is MNHEY and CDR2 SVGAGI. This CDR3 region has 15 residues. The trim removed 5 bases at V and 1 base at J, leaving 4 bases unmatched. The chain uses TRBV6-5 and TRBJ1-5, with TRBD1 identical over 8 bases. The sequence was obtained from a woman between 45 and 65 years old who had been exposed to COVID-19. The sample taken for sequencing was PBMCs or T cells enriched from blood (not recorded which). The DNA of the CDR3 is TGTGCCAGCAGTCGACAGGGGACGAGCAATCAGCCCCAGCATTTT. It encodes CASSRQGTSNQPQHF.